A selection of T cell receptor beta chains follows, all from one sample in a study of cytomegalovirus exposure and HLA in healthy donors. TCRdb keeps only in-frame clones here, not all; method: immunoSEQ multiplex PCR. The sample lists about 120,000 clones; 80% were seen once. Input material: PBMCs. Receptors were obtained from a man aged 30 to 39 in good health and CMV-seronegative. The CDR3 runs from the conserved cysteine through the conserved F or W. The D gene is left open where the match is weak. A clone size is listed for some rows: how often the clone was seen (once, few, many), or a class if it is expanded.

.,TRBV2,TRBJ2-4,.,TGTGCCAGTGGGTATGACAGGGCCCAGGGAGGTAAAAACATTCAGTACTTC,CASGYDRAQGGKNIQYF
.,TRBV7-9,TRBJ1-1,.,TGTGCCAGCAGCTTAGATCCAGGGATGAACACTGAAGCTTTCTTT,CASSLDPGMNTEAFF
.,TRBV19,TRBJ1-2,.,TGTGCCAGTAGTCCGGCCAACACCAGGGGCTACACCTTC,CASSPANTRGYTF
TRBD1,TRBV30,TRBJ1-1,.,TGTGCCTGGAGTGCAACGCTGACAGGGGTCACTGAAGCTTTCTTT,CAWSATLTGVTEAFF
.,TRBV28,TRBJ1-1,.,TGTGCCAGCAGTTTAATATCGGTGAACACTGAAGCTTTCTTT,CASSLISVNTEAFF
.,TRBV18,TRBJ2-3,.,TGTGCCAGCTCACCAGTACAGGGGACTAGCACAGATACGCAGTATTTT,CASSPVQGTSTDTQYF
.,TRBV27,TRBJ2-5,.,TGTGCCAGCAGTCCGAATGGGCGGGGTGGAGAGACCCAGTACTTC,CASSPNGRGGETQYF
.,TRBV21-1,TRBJ1-2,.,TGTGTAACAGCCCCCGGGGGATTCCAGTATGGCTACACCTTC,CVTAPGGFQYGYTF
TRBD1,TRBV5-4,TRBJ1-3,.,TGTGCCAGCAGCTTGGGACAGGGGGTTAACACCATATATTTT,CASSLGQGVNTIYF
.,TRBV2,TRBJ2-1,once,TGTGCCAGGACTCTAGCGCGGAGCTCCTACAATGAGCAGTTCTTC,CARTLARSSYNEQFF
TRBD1,TRBV9,TRBJ1-5,.,TGTGCCAGCAGCGTTTCCGGGACAGGGGATCAGCCCCAGCATTTT,CASSVSGTGDQPQHF
TRBD2,TRBV11-2,TRBJ2-5,.,TGTGCCAGCAGCTCAGTAGGTCGGGGGGGCTTATTAGAGACCCAGTACTTC,CASSSVGRGGLLETQYF
TRBD1,TRBV10-1,TRBJ2-2,.,TGCGCCAGCAGTCAGCGAACCGGGACAGGGGCCGGGGAGCTGTTTTTT,CASSQRTGTGAGELFF